Listed below are T cell receptor beta chains from one sample, sequenced in a study of T cell responses to AZD1222 COVID-19 vaccine. Profiling relied on immunoSEQ multiplex PCR, and the TCRdb table lists in-frame clones only, not all of them. The profile shows some 180,000 clones, 94% of them singletons. Here the sequenced sample was peripheral blood, taken 28 days after the second AZD1222 dose. These receptors were obtained from an adult who received the AZD1222 COVID-19 vaccine. Both conserved end residues are part of each CDR3. The D gene is left open where the match is weak. Clone size is shown for a subset of rows, as once, few, many or a class of expanded clone.

>TRBJ1-5|.|14|once|TRBV6-2/TRBV6-3
CASSLGWNYQPQHF
TGTGCCAGCAGCCTGGGGTGGAATTATCAGCCCCAGCATTTT
>TRBJ1-4|TRBD1|15|.|TRBV4-3
CASSQVGQGNEKLFF
TGCGCCAGCAGCCAAGTGGGACAGGGTAATGAAAAACTGTTTTTT
>TRBJ2-7|.|16|.|TRBV11-2
CASSIALGRPVYEQYF
TGTGCCAGCAGCATTGCGTTGGGACGGCCGGTATACGAGCAGTACTTC
>TRBJ1-3|.|15|.|TRBV6-6
CASSLPGRQGNTIYF
TGTGCCAGCAGTTTACCGGGCCGCCAGGGAAACACCATATATTTT
>TRBJ1-2|.|13|.|TRBV6-5
CASSWLGNYGYTF
TGTGCCAGCAGTTGGCTAGGGAACTATGGCTACACCTTC
>TRBJ2-1|.|15|.|TRBV29-1
CSVEGKGRLAGEQFF
TGCAGCGTTGAAGGGAAGGGACGACTCGCAGGTGAGCAGTTCTTC
>TRBJ1-1|.|15|.|TRBV11-3
CASSPEQTVSTEAFF
TGTGCCAGCAGCCCAGAACAGACAGTTAGCACTGAAGCTTTCTTT
>TRBJ1-2|TRBD1|15|.|TRBV5-1
CASSPSRTGTGGYTF
TGCGCCAGCAGCCCTAGCCGGACAGGGACTGGTGGCTACACCTTC
>TRBJ2-2|.|14|.|TRBV7-2
CASSLNQGAGELFF
TGTGCCAGCAGCTTAAATCAAGGTGCCGGGGAGCTGTTTTTT
>TRBJ2-7|.|13|.|TRBV7-9
CASSLVPDYEQYF
TGTGCCAGCAGCTTAGTCCCCGACTACGAGCAGTACTTC
>TRBJ1-5|.|14|few|TRBV6-2/TRBV6-3
CASSSGTPNQPQHF
TGTGCCAGCAGCTCCGGGACCCCCAATCAGCCCCAGCATTTT
>TRBJ1-3|.|15|.|TRBV7-9
CASSLVRASGNTIYF
TGTGCCAGCAGCTTAGTTAGGGCTTCTGGAAACACCATATATTTT
>TRBJ2-7|.|12|.|TRBV30
CAWSPSGVEQYF
TGTGCCTGGAGTCCTTCGGGGGTCGAGCAGTACTTC
>TRBJ1-5|.|14|.|TRBV19
CASSFQDSNQPQHF
TGTGCCAGTAGTTTCCAGGATAGCAATCAGCCCCAGCATTTT
>TRBJ1-5|TRBD1|16|once|TRBV7-8
CASSFRDRGTDQPQHF
TGTGCCAGCAGCTTTAGGGACAGGGGGACGGATCAGCCCCAGCATTTT
>TRBJ1-2|.|11|.|TRBV5-6
CASSGLAGYTF
TGTGCCAGCAGCGGCCTGGCTGGCTACACCTTC
>TRBJ2-5|TRBD2|15|once|TRBV7-2
CASSFAGGPGETQYF
TGTGCCAGCAGCTTTGCGGGAGGGCCAGGGGAGACCCAGTACTTC
>TRBJ1-5|TRBD1|16|.|TRBV28
CASTLGGTGGGEPQHF
TGTGCCAGCACACTCGGGGGGACAGGGGGCGGGGAGCCCCAGCATTTT
>TRBJ2-1|TRBD1|17|.|TRBV27
CASSLRKEGTARNEQFF
TGTGCCAGCAGTTTAAGGAAAGAAGGGACAGCTAGGAATGAGCAGTTCTTC
>TRBJ2-1|TRBD2|17|.|TRBV30
CAWSPLGRAGIYNEQFF
TGTGCCTGGAGTCCGCTAGGTCGAGCGGGAATCTACAATGAGCAGTTCTTC
>TRBJ1-2|.|13|few|TRBV28
CASSYVVPYGYTF
TGTGCCAGCAGTTATGTTGTCCCCTATGGCTACACCTTC
>TRBJ1-4|TRBD1|15|many|TRBV28
CASSWQGDANEKLFF
TGTGCCAGCAGTTGGCAGGGGGATGCTAATGAAAAACTGTTTTTT
>TRBJ2-7|.|15|.|TRBV4-3
CASSQVTSRTGEQYF
TGCGCCAGCAGCCAAGTTACATCCCGTACTGGCGAGCAGTACTTC
>TRBJ2-1|TRBD2|17|.|TRBV5-1
CASSLAPGLAAFNEQFF
TGCGCCAGCAGCTTGGCCCCGGGACTAGCGGCATTCAATGAGCAGTTCTTC
>TRBJ2-7|TRBD1|15|.|TRBV2
CASSELVTGVYEQYF
TGTGCCAGCAGTGAATTAGTTACAGGGGTGTACGAGCAGTACTTC
>TRBJ2-3|TRBD1|16|.|TRBV11-1
CASSFHGTGGTDTQYF
TGTGCCAGCAGCTTTCACGGGACAGGAGGCACAGATACGCAGTATTTT
>TRBJ2-7|.|14|.|TRBV19
CASRPQMSSYEQYF
TGTGCCAGTAGACCGCAGATGAGCTCCTACGAGCAGTACTTC
>TRBJ1-2|.|15|.|TRBV3-1/TRBV3-2
CASSQGVRGAIGYTF
TGTGCCAGCAGCCAAGGAGTCAGGGGTGCGATTGGCTACACCTTC
>TRBJ2-7|.|14|once|TRBV7-2
CASTRPGLAHEQYF
TGTGCCAGCACCCGTCCCGGACTCGCCCACGAGCAGTACTTC
>TRBJ2-5|TRBD2|13|.|TRBV12-3/TRBV12-4
CASRRGGQETQYF
TGTGCCAGCCGGCGGGGGGGACAAGAGACCCAGTACTTC
>TRBJ1-5|.|13|few|TRBV6-1
CASSEVGQQPQHF
TGTGCCAGCAGTGAAGTGGGACAACAACCCCAGCATTTT
>TRBJ1-6|.|15|few|TRBV10-3
CAIRPGLENNSPLHF
TGTGCCATCAGGCCAGGGTTAGAGAATAATTCACCCCTCCACTTT
>TRBJ1-5|.|20|.|TRBV16
CASSQIPPGTGLSSNQPQHF
TGTGCCAGCAGCCAAATACCACCGGGTACAGGGCTCTCGAGCAATCAGCCCCAGCATTTT
>TRBJ1-1|.|14|.|TRBV5-1
CASSLAGTATEAFF
TGCGCCAGCAGCTTGGCCGGGACCGCCACTGAAGCTTTCTTT
>TRBJ2-7|.|14|.|TRBV19
CASSTAGGPYEQYF
TGTGCCAGTAGTACGGCAGGGGGGCCCTACGAGCAGTACTTC
>TRBJ2-1|.|15|.|TRBV11-3
CASSLVAGPEVEQFF
TGTGCCAGCAGCTTAGTGGCGGGACCGGAGGTAGAGCAGTTCTTC
>TRBJ1-4|TRBD1|15|.|TRBV6-6
CASSSTGGAREKLFF
TGTGCCAGCAGTTCCACAGGGGGCGCAAGGGAAAAACTGTTTTTT
>TRBJ2-1|.|14|.|TRBV15
CATSRVGGYNEQFF
TGTGCCACCAGCAGAGTTGGAGGGTACAATGAGCAGTTCTTC
>TRBJ2-7|.|15|.|TRBV3-1/TRBV3-2
CASSPQGFGRDEQYF
TGTGCCAGCAGTCCCCAGGGTTTCGGACGGGACGAGCAGTACTTC
>TRBJ2-6|.|14|.|TRBV5-1
CASSLILGANVLTF
TGCGCCAGCAGCTTAATCCTTGGGGCCAACGTCCTGACTTTC
>TRBJ1-2|TRBD1|14|.|TRBV27
CASSFGQGVYGYTF
TGTGCCAGCAGTTTCGGTCAGGGGGTATATGGCTACACCTTC
>TRBJ1-1|.|13|.|TRBV5-4
CASSWALGPEAFF
TGTGCCAGCAGCTGGGCCCTGGGCCCTGAAGCTTTCTTT
>TRBJ2-3|.|15|.|TRBV6-4
CASRPEGLSTDTQYF
TGTGCCAGCAGACCCGAGGGACTCTCCACAGATACGCAGTATTTT
>TRBJ1-3|.|15|.|TRBV11-2
CASSSNRYSGNTIYF
TGTGCCAGCAGTTCGAATCGGTACTCTGGAAACACCATATATTTT
>TRBJ2-3|.|13|.|TRBV10-3
CAIKVEMTDTQYF
TGTGCCATCAAGGTCGAGATGACAGATACGCAGTATTTT
>TRBJ1-4|TRBD1|15|.|TRBV7-2
CASRLTGTGGGKLFF
TGTGCCAGCAGATTAACCGGGACAGGGGGCGGAAAACTGTTTTTT
>TRBJ2-2|.|12|.|TRBV25-1
CASSPWPGELFF
TGTGCCAGCAGCCCGTGGCCCGGGGAGCTGTTTTTT
>TRBJ2-2|.|12|.|TRBV7-3
CASRDPPGELFF
TGTGCCAGCAGAGACCCGCCCGGGGAGCTGTTTTTT
>TRBJ2-2|.|14|.|TRBV19
CASSTRDYTGELFF
TGTGCCAGTAGTACCCGGGATTACACCGGGGAGCTGTTTTTT
>TRBJ1-2|.|13|.|TRBV27
CASSDRVEYGYTF
TGTGCCAGCAGCGACCGGGTAGAATATGGCTACACCTTC
>TRBJ1-1|.|16|.|TRBV7-7
CASSPLAGSGNTEAFF
TGTGCCAGCAGCCCACTAGCGGGAAGTGGGAACACTGAAGCTTTCTTT